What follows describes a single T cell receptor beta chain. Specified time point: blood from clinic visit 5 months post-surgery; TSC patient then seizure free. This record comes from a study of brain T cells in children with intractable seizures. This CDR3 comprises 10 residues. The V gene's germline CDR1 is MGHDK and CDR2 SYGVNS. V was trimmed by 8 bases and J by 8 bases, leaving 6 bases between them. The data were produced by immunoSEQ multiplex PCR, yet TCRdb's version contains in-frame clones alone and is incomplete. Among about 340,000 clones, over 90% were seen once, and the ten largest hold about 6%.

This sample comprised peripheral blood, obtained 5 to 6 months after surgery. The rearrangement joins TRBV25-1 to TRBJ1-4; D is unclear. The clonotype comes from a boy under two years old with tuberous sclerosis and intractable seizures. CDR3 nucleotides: TGTGCCAGCTCACAGGAAAAACTGTTTTTT. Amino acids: CASSQEKLFF.